The present T cell receptor beta chain was sequenced within a study of blood T cell repertoires in COVID-19. Study at large: Acute and convalescent COVID-19 samples came from the United States, Italy and Spain. T cells, B-cell-depleted T cells, or PBMCs supplied cDNA or gDNA.

Source study methods: Reference gene primer amplification gave estimated nucleated cell counts. Profiled with immunoSEQ multiplex PCR; TCRdb holds only in-frame clones, not every one. V and J calls and clone size are those listed in that table; D and trimming were worked out from the DNA. The data show about 87,000 clones, with around 88% seen just once and under 30% held by the top ten. V lost 2 bases, J lost 4 bases, and 4 bases stayed unmatched. The CDR3 consists of 15 residues. Germline V lookup: CDR1 SEHNR, CDR2 FQNEAQ (reference sequence). The receptor was derived from a human donor in a cohort sampled during active COVID-19. The chain is built from TRBV7-9 and TRBJ2-5, with TRBD2 matching 10 bases. Material: peripheral blood. The CDR3 DNA reads as TGTGCCAGCAGCTTATTCAGGACTAGCGGAGAGACCCAGTACTTC. Protein sequence: CASSLFRTSGETQYF.